This TCR beta chain is drawn from a study of blood T cells in healthy people across ages. Broader study findings: Among long-lived donors, naive CD4+ cells were more numerous and diversity higher than in aged donors. Unsorted PBMCs prevented conclusive naive versus antigen-experienced comparison.

A sample-barcoded 5' primer and a J-beta primer mix were used in a second PCR of roughly 7 to 12 cycles. A template-switch adaptor that had 12 random nucleotides put a tag on each cDNA molecule. In TCRdb, the 5' RACE reads were re-called with MiXCR into one record per CDR3 protein. The sample carries 1.5 million to 2 million distinct CDR3 sequences, approximately 28% recorded once. This clonotype has only a few counts. The antigen remains undetermined. The ends were cut back, 4 bases at V and 8 bases at J, with 8 bases in the middle. CDR1 is SQVTM and CDR2 is ANQGSEA in the germline V gene. There are 10 residues in the CDR3.

What was sequenced was blood. This receptor was obtained from a woman between 25 and 40 years old in good health. The chain employs TRBV29-1 and TRBJ1-1, with D uncertain. CDR3 DNA sequence: TGCAGCGTTGTAGTACAGGAAGCTTTCTTT. Translated, it gives CSVVVQEAFF.